The clone carrying this TCR beta chain came up once. The antigen remains unidentified. Sequencing was performed with immunoSEQ multiplex PCR; in TCRdb, only in-frame clones are kept and a portion is missing. The sample carries roughly 90,000 clones, roughly 91% recorded once. Germline CDR1 MNHEY, CDR2 SVGAGI. The CDR3 covers 14 residues. Between the trimmed V and J ends, which lost 0 bases and 8 bases, there was a span of 11 bases. The data derive from a study of T cells in localized non-small cell lung cancer. Study observations and caveats: The highest T cell clonality was in uninvolved adjacent lung, above tumor.

Sequenced material: PBMCs, taken before any cancer treatment. The J gene is TRBJ2-1, the V gene TRBV6-5; D possibly uses TRBD1 or TRBD2 (5 bases each). The TCR sequence derives from a woman aged 35-75 years with stage II squamous cell lung carcinoma. The CDR3 DNA follows: TGTGCCAGCAGTTACTCGCTTGGGACCTATGAGCAGTTCTTC. Its translation is CASSYSLGTYEQFF.